This T cell receptor (beta chain) stems from a study of beta chain features in type 1 diabetes (dated by TCRdb to the late 2010s). At the level of the whole study: Patients and healthy donors did not differ in mean age, gender distribution, total cell number or subset yield. A total of roughly 98,000,000 sorted cells were examined across all samples, and RNA yield correlated strongly with the number of cells per subset. The study compared TCRB repertoires of sorted circulating CD4+ T cell subsets between recently diagnosed type 1 diabetes patients and matched healthy donors. Naive and central memory subsets were obtained from all 28 donors, but regulatory and stem cell-like memory subsets were isolated from only 8 patients and about 8 healthy donors.

The High Capacity cDNA Reverse Transcription Kit was used to reverse transcribe all of the isolated RNA, meaning that expressed TCRB transcripts were what got sequenced. Deep immunoSEQ sequencing was applied to naive, central memory and regulatory T cell samples, giving an average of about 3.6 million total reads per sample. After sorted cells were lysed in RLT buffer, RNA was extracted with DNase-treated RNeasy Micro or Mini kits, with the choice depending on cell number. Each cell subset was processed on its own to prevent cross-contamination, while patient and healthy donor samples were processed together. The immunoSEQ multiplex PCR was used to amplify TCRB sequences from cDNA, yielding 87-bp fragments that span the CDR3 region. The amplicons were sequenced using the Illumina HiSeq platform. The authors processed their data as follows. Synthetic template baselines were used to correct PCR bias computationally, reads within Hamming distance 2 were collapsed, and singletons that could not be merged were discarded. Reads were aligned against IMGT to assign V, D and J genes, CDR3 length and insertions or deletions at six rearrangement sites. Within each subset, clonotype counts were normalized to sorted cell number, and only after that were true diversity and Gini coefficients computed with the tcR R package. The overlap coefficient, calculated on TCRB nucleotide sequences, was used to measure repertoire sharing. Out-of-frame TCRB sequences from naive cells were analyzed to stand in for the pre-selection repertoire. TCRdb carries this immuneACCESS record with in-frame sequences only. Its versions omit some clonotypes, under half of them owing to an unresolved V gene in the studies checked, with the rest unexplained. For V, J and clone size, that table is used; D and trimming come from the DNA. This sample lists 620,000 or so clones; about a sixth were detected once. Around 0.1% of the sample is held by the ten biggest clonotypes.

The study at large found these results: Fewer insertions and more nucleotide deletions at VDJ recombination sites were observed in patients with type 1 diabetes, implying thymic rearrangement abnormalities. A moderate but significant shortening of TCRB CDR3 length was observed in type 1 diabetes patients in all four CD4+ subsets. Because the HLA sub-analyses included only small numbers of individuals, any influence of HLA type on TCRB rearrangement was left unresolved. Naive, central memory and regulatory TCRB repertoires appeared to be more alike among patients than among healthy donors. PCR might favor shorter templates, but patient and control samples were amplified and corrected together, so any skew would affect both groups equally. Because cDNA rather than genomic DNA was sequenced, highly expressing activated cells could have been over-represented, although no difference in activation and CD3 levels was found between groups.

This clone came up a few times. What antigen it recognizes has not been identified. No base qualities exist here, and no much larger clone lies one base off it. The CDR3 measures 15 amino acids from cysteine to phenylalanine. Only the CDR3 region is kept as DNA, spanning 45 bases read in frame from base 1. The junction shows trimming of 1 base on V and 3 bases on J, and the gene matches do not reach 2 bases of it. From a lookup of the germline V gene, CDR1 and CDR2 are SGHTA and FQGNSA. A single peripheral blood draw of around 120 mL on average was collected from each donor into heparinised tubes. A BD FACSAria II and a panel including CD45RO, CCR7, CD25, CD127, CD95 and CD27 were used to sort naive, central memory, regulatory and stem cell-like memory CD4+ T cells. Purity was above 95% for every sorted population. Right away, PBMCs were isolated by Lymphoprep density gradient centrifugation and were stained directly, with no culture step. Samples were stained and sorted in pairs, with one healthy donor and one patient per experiment, so that batch effects were minimized.

The clonotype was recovered from a man aged 18 to 30 in good health. Rearrangement joined TRBV7-2 to TRBJ1-5, with TRBD1 identical over 8 junction bases. The specimen was naive CD4+ T cells from blood. The cell subset or site tag for this specimen amounts to: true naive CD4+ T cells. The CDR3 reads CASSLGTGNNQPQHF. The DNA sequence follows: TGTGCCAGCAGCTTAGGGACAGGGAACAATCAGCCCCAGCATTTT. With the portions outside the CDR3 filled from the reference TRBV7-2 and TRBJ1-5 genes, the complete variable region becomes GAGVSQSPSNKVTEKGKDVELRCDPISGHTALYWYRQSLGQGLEFLIYFQGNSAPDKSGLPSDRFSAERTGGSVSTLTIQRTQQEDSAVYLCASSLGTGNNQPQHFGDGTRLSIL.